What follows are 16 T cell receptor beta chains derived from one specimen sequenced in a study of tumor and adjacent non-tumor tissue in lung cancer. RNA was extracted from bulk tissue without any cell sorting. The library came from three nested PCR rounds adapted from ARM-PCR protocols. TCRdb called the multiplex PCR reads again in MiXCR, with one record for every CDR3 protein. The top ten hold around 10% of the sample, which has some 71,000 distinct CDR3 sequences, 72% seen once. Sequencing input: lung tumor tissue. These receptors came from a woman aged 40 to 50 with non-small cell lung cancer.

In the case of this clonotype: A read error may explain this, as a much larger clone is one base away. Here the CDR3 omits its conserved ending phenylalanine or tryptophan, so a read error is the likely source. V is TRBV10-3 and J is TRBJ2-7; no definite D call. Germline-derived CDR1 and CDR2 are ENHRY and SYGVKD. V was clipped by 5 bases and J by 2 bases, with 13 bases between them. The CDR3 extends over 14 amino acids. The CDR3 DNA sequence: TGTGCCATCAGTATGGACGCCGCTCCCTACGAGCAGTACCTC. Amino acids: CAISMDAAPYEQYL.

Regarding this clonotype: Likely a read error: the CDR3 ends without its conserved phenylalanine or tryptophan. The DNA is left out, because the CDR3 cannot be placed on it with certainty; the CDR3 is given as TCRdb lists it. The rearrangement uses TRBV7-8 and TRBJ2-1; TRBD2 is taken as the D call from the table, unchecked against the DNA. CDR1 and CDR2 from the germline V gene are SGHVS and FQNEAQ. Counting both end residues, the CDR3 totals 13 amino acids. The CDR3 spells CADSDQGLATRVL.

A remark on this clonotype: A much larger clone is a single base away; this may be a read error. The chain employs TRBV2 and TRBJ1-1; a possible D gene is TRBD1 (5 bases). The CDR3 is 13 amino acids. Germline CDR1 and CDR2: SNHLY and FYNNEI. V lost 6 bases to trimming and J lost 7 bases, with 15 bases between them. The CDR3 DNA sequence: TGTGCCAGCAGCAGTGAATTGGACATTGAAGCTTTCTTT. It specifies CASSSELDIEAFF.

A note on this clonotype: One end of the junction fails to match germline, which may point to a read error. V gene TRBV11-2 combines with J gene TRBJ2-1; D gene ambiguous. The germline CDR1 and CDR2 sequences are SGHAT and FQNNGV. This CDR3 has 16 amino acids. CDR3 sequence (DNA): TGTGCCAGCAGTAAGACACTAACTGCACTGTTCAATGAACAGTTCTTC. This translates into CASSKTLTALFNEQFF.

V is TRBV11-2 and J is TRBJ2-3; D gene uncertain. V lost 5 bases and J lost 2, with 20 bases in between. Germline V gives CDR1 SGHAT, CDR2 FQNNGV. CDR3 length: 17 amino acids. The CDR3 nucleotides are TGTGCCAGCAGCCTGGGTGTGGCGCGAGGTGACACAGATACGCAGTATTTT. Translated, it gives CASSLGVARGDTDTQYF.

This clonotype was picked up many times. The V call is TRBV20-1, the J call TRBJ2-5; no clear D. Germline values: CDR1 DFQATT, CDR2 SNEGSKA (reference sequence). The CDR3 loop spans 13 amino acids. V lost 5 bases to trimming and J lost 7 bases, with 17 bases between them. The CDR3 coding sequence is TGCAGTGCTTTAAATTCAGCGAGACGGACCCAGTACTTC. Amino acid sequence: CSALNSARRTQYF.

Turning to this clonotype: A junction end diverges from the germline sequence, so it may reflect a read error. The CDR3 reads CASSIALRVGTDRQYF. In DNA, the CDR3 is TGTGCCAGCAGCATAGCGCTAAGGGTTGGCACAGATAGGCAGTATTTT. This rearrangement joins TRBV7-9 to TRBJ2-3; TRBD2 might be the D (5 bases). Germline V gene lookup returns CDR1 SEHNR and CDR2 FQNEAQ (reference sequence). This CDR3 region has 16 residues.

There are a few counts of this clonotype. A much larger clonotype is one base distant, so this may be a read error. This chain uses TRBV12-3 or TRBV12-4 with TRBJ2-6; TRBD1 aligns across 10 bases. The length of the CDR3 is 17 residues. CDR3: CASSLGTGVSGANILTF. CDR3 DNA: TGTGCCAGCAGCCTCGGGACAGGGGTATCCGGGGCCAACATCCTGACTTTC.

The genes are TRBV7-3 and TRBJ1-2, with 7 bases lining up with TRBD1. The CDR3 is 13 residues long. V was pared by 3 bases and J by 5 bases, with 3 bases of the junction left unmatched. Germline loops: CDR1 SGHTA, CDR2 FQGTGA. The CDR3 loop is CASSFGTAYGYTF. DNA of the CDR3: TGTGCCAGCAGCTTCGGGACAGCTTATGGCTACACCTTC.

The chain joins TRBV20-1 to TRBJ2-1, with 14 nucleotides matching TRBD2. Germline loops: CDR1 DFQATT, CDR2 SNEGSKA (reference sequence). The V segment lost 6 bases and the J segment 6 bases; nucleotides outside the gene matches: 16. This CDR3 is built from 18 residues. The CDR3 DNA reads TGCAGTGCCCTCGCCGGGACTAGCGGGGGCCCAGGTCTCAATGAGCAGTTCTTC. Protein sequence: CSALAGTSGGPGLNEQFF.

In its sample, this clonotype was seen once. This may stem from a read error, because a much larger clone lies one nucleotide away. V usage is TRBV5-1 and J usage is TRBJ1-4, with 8 bases fitting TRBD1. Germline V gene lookup returns CDR1 SGHRS and CDR2 YFSETQ. The CDR3 is 14 amino acids. Trimming cost V 5 bases and J 7 bases; bases outside gene matches: 7. The CDR3 spells CASRTGAGCEKLFF. The CDR3 coding sequence is TGCGCCAGCAGGACAGGGGCCGGTTGTGAAAAACTGTTTTTT. Based on the CDR3 plus reference TRBV5-1 and TRBJ1-4, the full variable domain is KAGVTQTPRYLIKTRGQQVTLSCSPISGHRSVSWYQQTPGQGLQFLFEYFSETQRNKGNFPGRFSGRQFSNSRSEMNVSTLELGDSALYLCASRTGAGCEKLFFGSGTQLSVL.

The gene calls are TRBV12-3 or TRBV12-4 and TRBJ1-6; 9 nucleotides match TRBD1. This CDR3 is built from 14 residues. The CDR3 sequence: CVNSRTGVRSSLHF. The CDR3, as DNA: TGTGTCAACAGCCGGACAGGGGTACGCTCATCCCTCCACTTT.

On this clonotype: A read error is likely, as this CDR3 ends without the conserved phenylalanine or tryptophan. The V gene is TRBV6-1, the J gene TRBJ1-1, with a tentative D call TRBD1 (5 bases). The length of the CDR3 is 13 residues. Germline CDR1 and CDR2: MNHNS and SASEGT. The CDR3 loop is CTSSESMTDEAFY. The CDR3, as DNA: TGCACCAGCAGTGAATCAATGACAGATGAAGCTTTCTAT.

On this clonotype itself: At one boundary the junction diverges from the germline segment, which might be a read error. V gene TRBV29-1 combines with J gene TRBJ2-2; D is unclear. The CDR3 runs 13 residues. Per the germline V gene, CDR1 is SQVTM and CDR2 is ANQGSEA. The CDR3 DNA is TGCAGCGCACTGGCGATAGGCACCGGTGAGCTGTTTTTT. This codes for CSALAIGTGELFF.

Details on this clonotype: This clone may be a read error of a much larger clone one base away. The genes are TRBV5-1 and TRBJ2-5; D possibly corresponds to TRBD2 (6 bases). Per germline, CDR1 SGHRS and CDR2 YFSETQ. The CDR3 covers 16 residues. The V end was cut by 0 bases, the J end by 5 bases, with 17 bases between. CDR3 loop: CASSLALARDRETQYF. The CDR3 nucleotides read TGCGCCAGCAGCTTGGCCCTAGCGAGAGATCGTGAGACCCAGTACTTC.

This clonotype was observed a single time. A much larger clone differs by one base, so this may be a read error. This chain links TRBV28 with TRBJ2-1; TRBD2 agrees at 13 bases. In germline, CDR1 is MDHEN, CDR2 SYDVKM. Unmatched junction bases numbered 11, after V lost 3 bases and J lost 12 bases. The CDR3 runs 16 residues. CDR3 coding DNA: TGTGCCAGCAGTTTTCTGCGGACTAGCGGGAGTCGGGGGCAGTTCTTC. It is translated as CASSFLRTSGSRGQFF.